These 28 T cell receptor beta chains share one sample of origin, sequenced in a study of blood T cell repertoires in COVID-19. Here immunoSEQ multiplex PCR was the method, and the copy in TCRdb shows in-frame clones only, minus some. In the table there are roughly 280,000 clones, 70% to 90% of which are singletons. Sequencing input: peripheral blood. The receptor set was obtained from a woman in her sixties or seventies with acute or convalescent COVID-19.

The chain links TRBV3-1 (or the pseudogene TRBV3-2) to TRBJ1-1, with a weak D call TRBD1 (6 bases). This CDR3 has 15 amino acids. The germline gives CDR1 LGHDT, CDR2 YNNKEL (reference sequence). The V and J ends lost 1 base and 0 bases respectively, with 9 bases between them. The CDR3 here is CASSQGGTMNTEAFF. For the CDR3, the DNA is TGTGCCAGCAGCCAAGGTGGGACAATGAACACTGAAGCTTTCTTT.

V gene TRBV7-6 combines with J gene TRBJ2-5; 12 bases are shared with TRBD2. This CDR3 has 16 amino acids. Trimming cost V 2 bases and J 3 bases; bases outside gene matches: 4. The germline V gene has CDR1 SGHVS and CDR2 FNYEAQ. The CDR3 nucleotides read TGTGCCAGCAGCTTATCGGCTAGCGGGGGGGAAGAGACCCAGTACTTC. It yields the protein CASSLSASGGEETQYF.

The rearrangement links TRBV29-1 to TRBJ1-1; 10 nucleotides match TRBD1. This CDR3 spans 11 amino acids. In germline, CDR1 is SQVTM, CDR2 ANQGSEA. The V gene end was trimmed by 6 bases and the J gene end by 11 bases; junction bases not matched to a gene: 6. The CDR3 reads CSVAGTGAAFF. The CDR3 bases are TGCAGCGTAGCCGGGACAGGGGCCGCTTTCTTT.

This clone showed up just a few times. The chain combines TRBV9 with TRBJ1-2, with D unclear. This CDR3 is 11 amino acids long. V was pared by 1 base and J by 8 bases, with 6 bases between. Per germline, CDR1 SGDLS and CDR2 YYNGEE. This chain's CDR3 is CASSVNGGYTF. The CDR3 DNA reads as TGTGCCAGCAGCGTAAACGGGGGCTACACCTTC.

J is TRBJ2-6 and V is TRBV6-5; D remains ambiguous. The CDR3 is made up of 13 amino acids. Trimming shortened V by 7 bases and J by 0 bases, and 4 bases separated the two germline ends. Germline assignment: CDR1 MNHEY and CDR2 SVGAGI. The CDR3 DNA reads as TGTGCCAGCACTCGCTCTGGGGCCAACGTCCTGACTTTC. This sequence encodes CASTRSGANVLTF.

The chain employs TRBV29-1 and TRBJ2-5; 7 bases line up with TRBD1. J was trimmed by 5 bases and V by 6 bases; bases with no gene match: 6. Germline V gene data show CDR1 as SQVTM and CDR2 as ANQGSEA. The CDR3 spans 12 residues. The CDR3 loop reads CSVGDRVETQYF. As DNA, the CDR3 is TGCAGCGTCGGAGACAGGGTCGAGACCCAGTACTTC.

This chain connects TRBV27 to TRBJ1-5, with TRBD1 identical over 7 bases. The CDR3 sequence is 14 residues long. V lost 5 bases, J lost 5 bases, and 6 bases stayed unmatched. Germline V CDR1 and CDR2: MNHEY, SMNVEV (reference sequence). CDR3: CASSQGTAHQPQHF. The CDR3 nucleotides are TGTGCCAGCAGTCAAGGGACAGCCCATCAGCCCCAGCATTTT.

Here the CDR3 reads CASSGATGNTIYF. The CDR3 DNA reads TGTGCCAGCAGCGGGGCAACTGGAAACACCATATATTTT. The chain is built from TRBV9 and TRBJ1-3, with unresolved D. Germline CDR1 reads SGDLS; CDR2 reads YYNGEE. This CDR3 has 13 amino acids. V was trimmed by 3 bases and J by 2 bases, leaving 6 bases between them.

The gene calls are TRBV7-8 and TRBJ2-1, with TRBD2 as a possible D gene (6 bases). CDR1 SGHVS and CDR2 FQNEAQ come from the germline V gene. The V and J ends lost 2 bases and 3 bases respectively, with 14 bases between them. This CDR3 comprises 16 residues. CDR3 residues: CASSLRRVGGYNEQFF. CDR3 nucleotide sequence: TGTGCCAGCAGCTTAAGGAGGGTCGGAGGCTACAATGAGCAGTTCTTC.

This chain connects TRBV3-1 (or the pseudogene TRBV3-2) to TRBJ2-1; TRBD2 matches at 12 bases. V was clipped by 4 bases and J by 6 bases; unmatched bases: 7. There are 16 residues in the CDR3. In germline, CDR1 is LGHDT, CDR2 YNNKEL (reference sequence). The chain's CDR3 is CASSRRTSGAFNEQFF. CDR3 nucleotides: TGTGCCAGCAGCCGGCGGACTAGCGGGGCCTTCAATGAGCAGTTCTTC.

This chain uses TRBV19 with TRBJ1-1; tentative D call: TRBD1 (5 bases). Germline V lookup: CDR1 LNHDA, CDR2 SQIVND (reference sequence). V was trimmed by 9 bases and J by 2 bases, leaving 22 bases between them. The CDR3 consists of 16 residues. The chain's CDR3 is CASLRRGSSGNTEAFF. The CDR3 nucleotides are TGTGCCAGCCTGAGGAGGGGCAGTTCGGGAAACACTGAAGCTTTCTTT.

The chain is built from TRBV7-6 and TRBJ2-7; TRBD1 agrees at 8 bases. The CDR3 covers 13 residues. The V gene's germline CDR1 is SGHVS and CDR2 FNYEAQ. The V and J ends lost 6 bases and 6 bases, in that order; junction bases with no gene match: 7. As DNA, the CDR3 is TGTGCCAGCAGTCCCGGGACAGGTAGCGAGCAGTACTTC. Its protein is CASSPGTGSEQYF.

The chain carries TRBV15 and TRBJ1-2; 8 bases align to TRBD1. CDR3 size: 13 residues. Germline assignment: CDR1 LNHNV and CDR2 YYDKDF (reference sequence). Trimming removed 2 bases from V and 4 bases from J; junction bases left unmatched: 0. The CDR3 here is CATSRTGGYGYTF. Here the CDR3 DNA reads TGTGCCACCAGCAGAACAGGGGGCTATGGCTACACCTTC.

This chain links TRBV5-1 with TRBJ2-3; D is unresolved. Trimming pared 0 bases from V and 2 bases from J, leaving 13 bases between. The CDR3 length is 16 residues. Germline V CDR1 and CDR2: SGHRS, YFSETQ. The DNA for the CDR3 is TGCGCCAGCAGCTTGGCGACTTCTTTACTCACAGATACGCAGTATTTT. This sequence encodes CASSLATSLLTDTQYF.

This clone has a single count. CDR3 in DNA: TGTGCCAGTCGGACAGGAGGTAGCTATGGCTACACCTTC. Translated: CASRTGGSYGYTF. This chain links TRBV2 with TRBJ1-2; 7 bases fit TRBD1. J lost 4 bases, V lost 9 bases, and 8 bases had no gene match. The CDR3 contains 13 residues. Germline V gene sequence: CDR1 SNHLY, CDR2 FYNNEI.

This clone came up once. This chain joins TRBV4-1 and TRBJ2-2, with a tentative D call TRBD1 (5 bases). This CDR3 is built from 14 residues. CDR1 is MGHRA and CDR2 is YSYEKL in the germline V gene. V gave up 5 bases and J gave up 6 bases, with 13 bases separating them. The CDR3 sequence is CASSEHRSSGELFF. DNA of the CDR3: TGCGCCAGCAGCGAGCACAGGTCTTCCGGGGAGCTGTTTTTT.

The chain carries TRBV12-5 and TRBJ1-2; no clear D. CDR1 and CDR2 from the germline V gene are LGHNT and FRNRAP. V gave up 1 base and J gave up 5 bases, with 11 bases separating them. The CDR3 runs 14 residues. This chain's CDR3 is CASGLGNSIYGYTF. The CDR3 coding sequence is TGTGCTAGTGGTTTGGGGAACAGTATTTATGGCTACACCTTC.

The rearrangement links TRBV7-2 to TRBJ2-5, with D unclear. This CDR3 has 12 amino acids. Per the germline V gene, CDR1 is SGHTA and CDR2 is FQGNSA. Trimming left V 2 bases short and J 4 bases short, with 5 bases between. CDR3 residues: CASSLTRETQYF. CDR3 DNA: TGTGCCAGCAGCTTAACGCGAGAGACCCAGTACTTC.

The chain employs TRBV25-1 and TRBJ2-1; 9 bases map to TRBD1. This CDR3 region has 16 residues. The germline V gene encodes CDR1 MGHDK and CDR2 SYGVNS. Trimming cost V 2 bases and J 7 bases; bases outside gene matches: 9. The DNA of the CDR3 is TGTGCCAGCAGTGAAAGGGGGCGGGACAGGGTAAATGAGCAGTTCTTC. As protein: CASSERGRDRVNEQFF.

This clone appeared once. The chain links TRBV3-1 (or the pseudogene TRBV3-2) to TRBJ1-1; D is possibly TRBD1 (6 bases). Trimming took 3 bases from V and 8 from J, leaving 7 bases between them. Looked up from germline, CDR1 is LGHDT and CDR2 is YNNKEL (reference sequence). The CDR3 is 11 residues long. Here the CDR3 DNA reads TGTGCCAGCAGCCAGCAGGGGGAAGCTTTCTTT. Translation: CASSQQGEAFF.

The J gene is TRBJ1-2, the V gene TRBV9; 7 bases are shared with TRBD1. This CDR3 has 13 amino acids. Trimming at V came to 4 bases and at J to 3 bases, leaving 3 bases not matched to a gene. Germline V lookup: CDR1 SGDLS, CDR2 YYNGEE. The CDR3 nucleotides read TGTGCCAGCAGCCGGGGACAGTACTATGGCTACACCTTC. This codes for CASSRGQYYGYTF.

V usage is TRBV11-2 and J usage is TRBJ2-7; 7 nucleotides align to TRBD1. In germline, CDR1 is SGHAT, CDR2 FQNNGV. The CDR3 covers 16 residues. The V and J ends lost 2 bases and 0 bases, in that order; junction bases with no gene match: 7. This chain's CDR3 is CASSLPSGTASYEQYF. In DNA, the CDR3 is TGTGCCAGCAGCTTACCTTCCGGGACAGCCTCCTACGAGCAGTACTTC.

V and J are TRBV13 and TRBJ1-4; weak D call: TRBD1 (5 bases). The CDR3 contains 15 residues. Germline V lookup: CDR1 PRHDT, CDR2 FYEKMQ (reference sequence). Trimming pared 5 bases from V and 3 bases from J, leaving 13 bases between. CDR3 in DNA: TGTGCCAGCAGCCCCAGATGGGGGGCTAATGAAAAACTGTTTTTT. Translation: CASSPRWGANEKLFF.

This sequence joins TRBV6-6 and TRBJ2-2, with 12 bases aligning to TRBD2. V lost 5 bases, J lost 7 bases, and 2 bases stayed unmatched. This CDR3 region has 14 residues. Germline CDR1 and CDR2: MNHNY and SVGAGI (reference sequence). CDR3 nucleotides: TGTGCCAGCAGTACACTAGCGGGGGGCGGGGAGCTGTTTTTT. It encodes CASSTLAGGGELFF.

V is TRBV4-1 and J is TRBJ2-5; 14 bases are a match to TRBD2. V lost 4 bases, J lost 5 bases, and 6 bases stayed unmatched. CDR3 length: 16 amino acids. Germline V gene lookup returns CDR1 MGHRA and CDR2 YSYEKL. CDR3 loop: CASSRTGTSGGETQYF. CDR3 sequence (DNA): TGCGCCAGCAGCCGTACCGGGACTAGCGGGGGTGAGACCCAGTACTTC.

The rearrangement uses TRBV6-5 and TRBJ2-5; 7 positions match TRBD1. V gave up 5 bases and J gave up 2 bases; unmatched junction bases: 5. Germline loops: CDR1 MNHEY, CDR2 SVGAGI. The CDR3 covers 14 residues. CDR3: CASSLLQGQETQYF. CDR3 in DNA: TGTGCCAGCAGTCTTCTACAGGGGCAAGAGACCCAGTACTTC.

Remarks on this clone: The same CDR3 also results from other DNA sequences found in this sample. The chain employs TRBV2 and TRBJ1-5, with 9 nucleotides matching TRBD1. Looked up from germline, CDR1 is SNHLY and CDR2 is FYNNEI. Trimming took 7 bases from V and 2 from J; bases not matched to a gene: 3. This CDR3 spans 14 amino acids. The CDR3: CASTWTGGNQPQHF. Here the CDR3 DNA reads TGTGCCAGCACCTGGACAGGGGGCAATCAGCCCCAGCATTTT.

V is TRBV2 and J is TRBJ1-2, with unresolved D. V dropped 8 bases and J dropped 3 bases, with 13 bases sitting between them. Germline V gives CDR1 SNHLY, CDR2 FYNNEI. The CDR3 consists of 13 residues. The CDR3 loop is CASGREADYGYTF. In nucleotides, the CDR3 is TGTGCCAGCGGCCGGGAAGCTGACTATGGCTACACCTTC. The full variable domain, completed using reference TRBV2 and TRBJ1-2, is EPEVTQTPSHQVTQMGQEVILRCVPISNHLYFYWYRQILGQKVEFLVSFYNNEISEKSEIFDDQFSVERPDGSNFTLKIRSTKLEDSAMYFCASGREADYGYTFGSGTRLTVV.